The source of this T cell receptor beta chain is a study of cytomegalovirus exposure and HLA in healthy donors. Researchers ran the PCR with 60 Vbeta and 13 Jbeta primers. Libraries were prepared by immunoSEQ multiplex PCR; TCRdb keeps only in-frame clonotypes and omits some of them. Here the sample spans 150,000 to 200,000 clones, around 80% being singletons. This CDR3 contains 15 residues. Losses at the gene ends were 6 bases for V and 5 bases for J; bases not matched to a gene: 7. The germline V gene has CDR1 LNHDA and CDR2 SQIVND (reference sequence). This clonotype was sampled from a woman aged 18-29 years in good health and CMV-seropositive. This chain joins TRBV19 and TRBJ1-5, with 10 bases matching TRBD1. The sequenced sample was PBMCs. The CDR3 DNA reads TGTGCCAGTAGACGCTTTGGGACAGGGGATCAGCCCCAGCATTTT. Encoded protein: CASRRFGTGDQPQHF.